Listed below are T cell receptor beta chains from one sample, sequenced in a study of blood T cell repertoires in COVID-19. Sequencing was performed with immunoSEQ multiplex PCR; in TCRdb, only in-frame clones are kept and a portion is missing. The sample has more than 100,000 clones; approximately 81% are singletons. Sequenced: peripheral blood. Receptors were obtained from a man aged 55 to 70 with acute or convalescent COVID-19. Both conserved end residues are part of each CDR3. D genes are given only for firm matches. Clone size is shown for a subset of rows, as once, few, many or a class of expanded clone.

DNA | CDR3 | size | J | V | length | D
TGTGCCAGCAGCGTAGGCCCCAAACCGGGAGAGACCCAGTACTTC | CASSVGPKPGETQYF | once | TRBJ2-5 | TRBV9 | 15 | NA
TGTGCCAGCAGCTTGGAGCCCAGGGGGCTTTCTGGAAACACCATATATTTT | CASSLEPRGLSGNTIYF | NA | TRBJ1-3 | TRBV5-4 | 17 | TRBD1
TGTGCCAGCTGTCGGGACAGCTCTGGAAACACCATATATTTT | CASCRDSSGNTIYF | few | TRBJ1-3 | TRBV6-6 | 14 | TRBD1
TGTGCCAGCAGCTTGACAGGGGCGAGCACCGGGGAGCTGTTTTTT | CASSLTGASTGELFF | NA | TRBJ2-2 | TRBV5-4 | 15 | TRBD1
TGTGCCAGCAGTGAAGTCACAGGGAGTCGGTATGGCTACACCTTC | CASSEVTGSRYGYTF | NA | TRBJ1-2 | TRBV6-1 | 15 | NA
TGTGCCAGCAGTGGGACACAGTACCTTAGCACAGATACGCAGTATTTT | CASSGTQYLSTDTQYF | NA | TRBJ2-3 | TRBV27 | 16 | NA
TGTGCCAGCAGCCGAGGTCGAACCACTGAAGCTTTCTTT | CASSRGRTTEAFF | NA | TRBJ1-1 | TRBV12-3/TRBV12-4 | 13 | NA
TGCGCCAGCAGTGAGATGGTGGGGGGCCAAGAGACCCAGTACTTC | CASSEMVGGQETQYF | NA | TRBJ2-5 | TRBV10-1 | 15 | NA
TGTGCCAGTAGTAGTGAGATAGAAGAGACCCAGTACTTC | CASSSEIEETQYF | NA | TRBJ2-5 | TRBV19 | 13 | NA
TGTGCCAGTAGTGTACCGGGATTTACCGGGGAGCTGTTTTTT | CASSVPGFTGELFF | NA | TRBJ2-2 | TRBV19 | 14 | NA
TGTGCCAGCAGCCAACTAATGACAGGGGTGGAGAGCACTGAAGCTTTCTTT | CASSQLMTGVESTEAFF | NA | TRBJ1-1 | TRBV14 | 17 | TRBD1
TGTGCTAGTGGTTCAGGGTGGAACACTGAAGCTTTCTTT | CASGSGWNTEAFF | few | TRBJ1-1 | TRBV12-5 | 13 | NA
TGTGCCAGCACCAGGGGTAGCAATCAGCCCCAGCATTTT | CASTRGSNQPQHF | NA | TRBJ1-5 | TRBV6-6 | 13 | NA
TGTGCCAGCTGCCCGAGTCCCCAAGAGACCCAGTACTTC | CASCPSPQETQYF | NA | TRBJ2-5 | TRBV7-3 | 13 | NA
TGTGCCAGCAGCCCTCCAGGCCCGGCAGAAAAACTGTTTTTT | CASSPPGPAEKLFF | NA | TRBJ1-4 | TRBV7-2 | 14 | NA
TGTGCCAGCAGCAAAGGGGCCAGGAACACTGAAGCTTTCTTT | CASSKGARNTEAFF | few | TRBJ1-1 | TRBV7-3 | 14 | NA
TGCGCCAGCAGCTTGGGAGAAGGACTAGCGGGCACAGATACGCAGTATTTT | CASSLGEGLAGTDTQYF | NA | TRBJ2-3 | TRBV5-1 | 17 | TRBD2
TGTGCCAACGGACTGGATGGAAACACCATATATTTT | CANGLDGNTIYF | NA | TRBJ1-3 | TRBV12-3/TRBV12-4 | 12 | NA
TGTGCCAGTATGGACATCATGACAGGGGGCAATCAGCCCCAGCATTTT | CASMDIMTGGNQPQHF | NA | TRBJ1-5 | TRBV19 | 16 | TRBD1
TGTGCCAGCAGCTTAGAGGTAGACAGGCCGGACTACGAGCAGTACTTC | CASSLEVDRPDYEQYF | NA | TRBJ2-7 | TRBV7-9 | 16 | NA
TGTGCCAGCAGTGGGACAGGCTACGAGCAGTACTTC | CASSGTGYEQYF | NA | TRBJ2-7 | TRBV25-1 | 12 | TRBD1
TGTGCCAGTACAGACAGTCTCTGGCAGCCCCAGCATTTT | CASTDSLWQPQHF | few | TRBJ1-5 | TRBV2 | 13 | NA
TGTGCCAGCAGCCGAGCGGGAGGGAGCACAGATACGCAGTATTTT | CASSRAGGSTDTQYF | NA | TRBJ2-3 | TRBV7-3 | 15 | TRBD2
TGTGCCAGTAGTATAGGGGACAGGGGAATTGAAGCTTTCTTT | CASSIGDRGIEAFF | NA | TRBJ1-1 | TRBV19 | 14 | TRBD1
TGTGCCAGCAGTACACAGGGATCTGGAAACACCATATATTTT | CASSTQGSGNTIYF | NA | TRBJ1-3 | TRBV28 | 14 | NA
TGTGCCAGCTCACCACCAAGTTCCGGGACAGGGGGTTATGGCTACACCTTC | CASSPPSSGTGGYGYTF | NA | TRBJ1-2 | TRBV18 | 17 | TRBD1
TGCGCCAGCAGCCAAGAAGGGACAGGGCTCAGTCCAGTGATCTATGGCTACACCTTC | CASSQEGTGLSPVIYGYTF | NA | TRBJ1-2 | TRBV4-1 | 19 | TRBD1
TGTGCCAGCCCCTCGTTTTCGGGCGAGCAGTACTTC | CASPSFSGEQYF | once | TRBJ2-7 | TRBV13 | 12 | NA
TGTGCCAGCAGCTTAGTAGAAAGAGGGGGCCGCTATGGCTACACCTTC | CASSLVERGGRYGYTF | NA | TRBJ1-2 | TRBV7-9 | 16 | TRBD1
TGCGCCAGCAGCTTAGGGGGCTCGGACACAGATACGCAGTATTTT | CASSLGGSDTDTQYF | NA | TRBJ2-3 | TRBV5-1 | 15 | TRBD1
TGTGCCAGCAGCGTAATGCGGGAGAACACTGAAGCTTTCTTT | CASSVMRENTEAFF | NA | TRBJ1-1 | TRBV9 | 14 | NA
TGCGCCAGCAGTGAGTACAGCTACAATGAGCAGTTCTTC | CASSEYSYNEQFF | once | TRBJ2-1 | TRBV10-1 | 13 | NA
TGTGCCAGCAGTTTCGTGGGCCTCGGTCAGCCCCAGCATTTT | CASSFVGLGQPQHF | few | TRBJ1-5 | TRBV27 | 14 | NA
TGCGCCAGCAGCTTGAGACAGGGGGGCAACGAGCAGTACTTC | CASSLRQGGNEQYF | NA | TRBJ2-7 | TRBV5-1 | 14 | TRBD1
TGTGCCAGTAGTACTAGCACAGATACGCAGTATTTT | CASSTSTDTQYF | NA | TRBJ2-3 | TRBV19 | 12 | NA
TGTGCCAGCTCACGTACGCCGGGACAGAATTCCGCTGAAGCTTTCTTT | CASSRTPGQNSAEAFF | NA | TRBJ1-1 | TRBV18 | 16 | TRBD1
TGTGCCAGCAGCCGAGCCGCAACAGCCAGGGTGAATCAGCCCCAGCATTTT | CASSRAATARVNQPQHF | once | TRBJ1-5 | TRBV7-8 | 17 | NA
TGTGCCAGTAGGGGAGGCGGGGTCTCCGAGCAGTTCTTC | CASRGGGVSEQFF | NA | TRBJ2-1 | TRBV19 | 13 | NA
TGTGCCAGCAGTTCACGGTACTACGAGCAGTACTTC | CASSSRYYEQYF | NA | TRBJ2-7 | TRBV12-3/TRBV12-4 | 12 | NA
TGTGCCAGCGGCATCAGGGTGGGTGGCTACACCTTC | CASGIRVGGYTF | NA | TRBJ1-2 | TRBV7-8 | 12 | NA
TGTGCCAGCAGCGCACAGGGGACCCTAGCCAAAAACATTCAGTACTTC | CASSAQGTLAKNIQYF | NA | TRBJ2-4 | TRBV9 | 16 | TRBD1
TGTGCCTCGTCATCCAGGGCGAACACTGAAGCTTTCTTT | CASSSRANTEAFF | NA | TRBJ1-1 | TRBV7-3 | 13 | NA
TGTGCCAGCAGTTACTTTCTAGCGGCTACAAGCTCCTACAATGAGCAGTTCTTC | CASSYFLAATSSYNEQFF | NA | TRBJ2-1 | TRBV6-8 | 18 | TRBD2
TGTGCCAGCAGTTTACTCACTAGCGGAGGCTTAACAGATACGCAGTATTTT | CASSLLTSGGLTDTQYF | NA | TRBJ2-3 | TRBV28 | 17 | TRBD2
TGCGCCAGCAGTCCCAACTCAGGACAGAGGGGCTACACCTTC | CASSPNSGQRGYTF | NA | TRBJ1-2 | TRBV5-1 | 14 | NA
TGTGCCAGCAGCTTGGGACAGGGGACCTACGAGCAGTACTTC | CASSLGQGTYEQYF | NA | TRBJ2-7 | TRBV9 | 14 | TRBD1
TGTGCCACCCCAGGGGGCTTTGGCTACACCTTC | CATPGGFGYTF | few | TRBJ1-2 | TRBV6-5 | 11 | TRBD1
TGTGCCTGGAGTGCAGGGCCAAAAAACAATGAGCAGTTCTTC | CAWSAGPKNNEQFF | NA | TRBJ2-1 | TRBV30 | 14 | NA